A selection of T cell receptor beta chains follows, all from one sample in a study of shared clonotypes between healthy human individuals. Data came from immunoSEQ multiplex PCR; TCRdb stores just in-frame clones and leaves some out. The sample carries more than 2 million clones, 95% recorded once. Sequenced: naive CD4+ T cells sorted from blood. These receptors were taken from a man younger than 35 in good health. The CDR3 runs from the conserved cysteine through the conserved F or W. The D gene is left open where the match is weak. Size is stated for part of the rows, as once, few or many counts, or as a class when the clone is expanded.

>13|TRBJ2-2|TRBV2|-|-
TGTGCCTCACGGCCAGGGTCTACCGGGGAGCTGTTTTTT
CASRPGSTGELFF
>16|TRBJ2-1|TRBV6-1|-|-
TGTGCCAGCAGTGCCGCGCAGCGGGTTTCCTACAATGAGCAGTTCTTC
CASSAAQRVSYNEQFF
>13|TRBJ1-1|TRBV6-5|-|-
TGTGCCAGCAGGGGAGCGGGGGGTACTGAAGCTTTCTTT
CASRGAGGTEAFF
>13|TRBJ2-3|TRBV2|TRBD2|once
TGTGCCAGCAAACTAGCGGGAACAGATACGCAGTATTTT
CASKLAGTDTQYF
>17|TRBJ2-1|TRBV10-1|TRBD1|few
TGCGCCAGCAGTGAGTCCTATGGGACAGGGTCGGTCAATGAGCAGTTCTTC
CASSESYGTGSVNEQFF
>14|TRBJ1-1|TRBV19|-|-
TGTGCCAGTAGGTCATTTGGGGCGGACACTGAAGCTTTCTTT
CASRSFGADTEAFF
>15|TRBJ2-2|TRBV9|TRBD1|-
TGTGCCAGCAGCGTAGCGGACAGGGGGCCCGGGGAGCTGTTTTTT
CASSVADRGPGELFF
>14|TRBJ2-2|TRBV10-1|TRBD1|-
TGCGCCAGCTCAAGGACAGGGGTACCCGGGGAGCTGTTTTTT
CASSRTGVPGELFF
>14|TRBJ1-1|TRBV7-2|-|-
TGTGCCAGCAGTCCTGGGTGGGGAAACACTGAAGCTTTCTTT
CASSPGWGNTEAFF
>14|TRBJ1-1|TRBV4-3|TRBD1|-
TGCGCCAGCAGCCAGGGACAGCCGAACACTGAAGCTTTCTTT
CASSQGQPNTEAFF
>15|TRBJ1-4|TRBV18|TRBD1|-
TGTGCCAGCTCAAGCCGACAGGGGTCCGGAGAAAAACTGTTTTTT
CASSSRQGSGEKLFF
>14|TRBJ1-4|TRBV5-1|TRBD1|-
TGCGCCAGCAGCTTGAGGGACAGGGAAGAAAAACTGTTTTTT
CASSLRDREEKLFF
>13|TRBJ2-3|TRBV9|-|-
TGTGCCAGCAGCGCGGACCACACAGATACGCAGTATTTT
CASSADHTDTQYF
>13|TRBJ2-5|TRBV7-9|-|-
TGTGCCAGCAGCTTCGGTGTGGGGGAGACCCAGTACTTC
CASSFGVGETQYF
>15|TRBJ1-1|TRBV7-9|-|-
TGTGCCAGCAGCTTGCGGGGAATTGAGAACACTGAAGCTTTCTTT
CASSLRGIENTEAFF
>16|TRBJ2-7|TRBV2|TRBD2|-
TGTGCCAGCAGTGATGGTCCTGCGGGAGGAAGCTACGAGCAGTACTTC
CASSDGPAGGSYEQYF
>14|TRBJ2-1|TRBV7-3|TRBD1|-
TGTGCCAGCAGCCTTGACAGGGGTATGGATGAGCAGTTCTTC
CASSLDRGMDEQFF
>18|TRBJ2-4|TRBV2|TRBD1|-
TGTGCCAGCAGCCACCAGGAAGGACAGGAACTTATCAAAAACATTCAGTACTTC
CASSHQEGQELIKNIQYF
>14|TRBJ2-7|TRBV11-2|TRBD1|-
TGTGCCAGCAGCTTTACAGGGGGCGGGTACGAGCAGTACTTC
CASSFTGGGYEQYF
>14|TRBJ2-3|TRBV21-1|-|once
TGTGCCAGCGCGGGGACAGCACACACAGATACGCAGTATTTT
CASAGTAHTDTQYF
>14|TRBJ1-5|TRBV19|-|-
TGTGCCAGTAAAAAGGCTAATAGCAATCAGCCCCAGCATTTT
CASKKANSNQPQHF
>14|TRBJ2-7|TRBV6-5|TRBD1|-
TGTGCCAGCAGTCGGGGACAGGCCGCCTACGAGCAGTACTTC
CASSRGQAAYEQYF
>16|TRBJ1-4|TRBV5-1|-|-
TGCGCCAGCAGCTTGAACGGGGTGGGAACTAATGAAAAACTGTTTTTT
CASSLNGVGTNEKLFF
>15|TRBJ1-6|TRBV27|TRBD1|-
TGTGCCAGCAGCTCAGGGGGTGTCGTTAATTCACCCCTCCACTTT
CASSSGGVVNSPLHF
>17|TRBJ1-5|TRBV21-1|-|few
TGTGCCAGCAGCAAAGCACCCGGTCGCAGAAGCAATCAGCCCCAGCATTTT
CASSKAPGRRSNQPQHF
>14|TRBJ2-5|TRBV25-1|-|once
TGTGCCAGCAGTGAATATAAGGGGCAAGAGACCCAGTACTTC
CASSEYKGQETQYF
>14|TRBJ1-2|TRBV5-4|-|-
TGTGCCAGCAGCTTGCGGCAGGGGCCATATGGCTACACCTTC
CASSLRQGPYGYTF
>15|TRBJ2-1|TRBV18|-|-
TGTGCCAGCTCATTCGGGGCCGCAGCCTACAATGAGCAGTTCTTC
CASSFGAAAYNEQFF